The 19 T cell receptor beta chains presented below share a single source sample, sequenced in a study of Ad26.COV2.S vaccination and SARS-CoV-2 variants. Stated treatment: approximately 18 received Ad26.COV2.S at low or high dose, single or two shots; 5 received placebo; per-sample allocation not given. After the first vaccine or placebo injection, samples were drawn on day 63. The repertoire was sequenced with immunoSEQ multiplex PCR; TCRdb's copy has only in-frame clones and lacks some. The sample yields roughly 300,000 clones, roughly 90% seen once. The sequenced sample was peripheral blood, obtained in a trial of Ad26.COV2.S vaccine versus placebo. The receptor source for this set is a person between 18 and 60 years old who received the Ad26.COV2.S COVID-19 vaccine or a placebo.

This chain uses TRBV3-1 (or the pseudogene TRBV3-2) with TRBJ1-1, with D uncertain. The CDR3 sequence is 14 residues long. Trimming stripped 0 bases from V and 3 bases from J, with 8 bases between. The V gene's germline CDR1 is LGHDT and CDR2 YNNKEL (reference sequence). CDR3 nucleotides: TGTGCCAGCAGCCAAGATCCGACACACACTGAAGCTTTCTTT. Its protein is CASSQDPTHTEAFF.

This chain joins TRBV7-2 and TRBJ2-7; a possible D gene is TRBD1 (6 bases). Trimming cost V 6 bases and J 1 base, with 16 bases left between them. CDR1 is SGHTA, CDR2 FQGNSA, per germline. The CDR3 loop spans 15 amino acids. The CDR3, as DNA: TGTGCCAGCAGTCCTGCTTGGGACAAGTCCTACGAGCAGTACTTC. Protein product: CASSPAWDKSYEQYF.

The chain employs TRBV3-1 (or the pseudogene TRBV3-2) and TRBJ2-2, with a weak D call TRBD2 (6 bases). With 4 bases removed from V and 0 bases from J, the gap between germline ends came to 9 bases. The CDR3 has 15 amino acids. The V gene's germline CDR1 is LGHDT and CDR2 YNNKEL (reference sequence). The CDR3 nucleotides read TGTGCCAGCAGCCGCGGCGGGGCGAACACCGGGGAGCTGTTTTTT. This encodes CASSRGGANTGELFF.

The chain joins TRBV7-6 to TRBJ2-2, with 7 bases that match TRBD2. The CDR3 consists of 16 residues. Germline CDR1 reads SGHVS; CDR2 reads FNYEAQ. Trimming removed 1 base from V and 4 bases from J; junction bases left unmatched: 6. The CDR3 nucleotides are TGTGCCAGCAGCTTAGTAGTCTTAGCGGGCACCGGGGAGCTGTTTTTT. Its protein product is CASSLVVLAGTGELFF.

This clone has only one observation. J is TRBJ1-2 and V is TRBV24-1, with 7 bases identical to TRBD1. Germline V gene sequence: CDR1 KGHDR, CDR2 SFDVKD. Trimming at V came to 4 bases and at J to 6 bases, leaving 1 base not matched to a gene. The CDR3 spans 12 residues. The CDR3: CATSEQGHGYTF. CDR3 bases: TGTGCCACCAGTGAACAGGGGCATGGCTACACCTTC.

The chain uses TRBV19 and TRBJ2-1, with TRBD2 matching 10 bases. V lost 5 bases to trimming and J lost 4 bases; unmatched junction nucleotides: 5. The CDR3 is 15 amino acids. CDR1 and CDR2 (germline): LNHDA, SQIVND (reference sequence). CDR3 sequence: CASSPGTSDYNEQFF. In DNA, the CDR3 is TGTGCCAGTAGTCCCGGGACTAGCGATTACAATGAGCAGTTCTTC.

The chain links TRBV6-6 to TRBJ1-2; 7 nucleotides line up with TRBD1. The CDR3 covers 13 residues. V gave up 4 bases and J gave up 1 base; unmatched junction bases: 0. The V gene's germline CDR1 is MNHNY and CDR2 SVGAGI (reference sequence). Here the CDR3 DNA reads TGTGCCAGCAGTTGGGACAGTAACTATGGCTACACCTTC. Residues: CASSWDSNYGYTF.

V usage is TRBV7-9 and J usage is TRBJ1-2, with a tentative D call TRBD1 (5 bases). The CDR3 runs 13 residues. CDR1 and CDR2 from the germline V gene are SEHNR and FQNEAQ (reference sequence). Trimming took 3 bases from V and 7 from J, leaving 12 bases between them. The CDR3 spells CASSFVDNIGYTF. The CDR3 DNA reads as TGTGCCAGCAGCTTTGTGGACAACATTGGCTACACCTTC.

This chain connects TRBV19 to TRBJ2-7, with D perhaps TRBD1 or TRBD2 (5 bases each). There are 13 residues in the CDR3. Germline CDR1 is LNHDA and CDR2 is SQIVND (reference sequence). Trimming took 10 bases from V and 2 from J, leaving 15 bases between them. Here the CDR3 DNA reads TGTGCCACCCCCGGGACCTCACCCTACGAGCAGTACTTC. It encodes CATPGTSPYEQYF.

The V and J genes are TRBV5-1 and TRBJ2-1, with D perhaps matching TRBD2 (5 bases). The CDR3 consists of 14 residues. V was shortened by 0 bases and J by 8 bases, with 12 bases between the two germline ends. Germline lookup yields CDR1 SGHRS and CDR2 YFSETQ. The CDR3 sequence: CASSLAGLIDEQFF. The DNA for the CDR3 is TGCGCCAGCAGCTTGGCGGGGTTAATCGATGAGCAGTTCTTC.

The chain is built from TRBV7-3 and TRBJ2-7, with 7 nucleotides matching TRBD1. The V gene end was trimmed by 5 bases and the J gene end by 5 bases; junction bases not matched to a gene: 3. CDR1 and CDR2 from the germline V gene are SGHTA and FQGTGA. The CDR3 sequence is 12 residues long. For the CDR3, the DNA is TGTGCCAGCAGCATGACAGGGAACGAGCAGTACTTC. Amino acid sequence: CASSMTGNEQYF.

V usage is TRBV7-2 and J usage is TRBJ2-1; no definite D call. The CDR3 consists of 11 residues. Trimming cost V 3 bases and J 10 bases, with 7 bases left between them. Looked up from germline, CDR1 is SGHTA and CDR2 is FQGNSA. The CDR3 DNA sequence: TGTGCCAGCAGCTTTCAACAGGAGCAGTTCTTC. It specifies CASSFQQEQFF.

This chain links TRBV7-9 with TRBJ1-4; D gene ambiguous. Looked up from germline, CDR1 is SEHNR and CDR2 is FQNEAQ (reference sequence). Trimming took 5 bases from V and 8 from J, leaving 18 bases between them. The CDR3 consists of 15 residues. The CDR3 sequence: CASSPPSGSGEKLFF. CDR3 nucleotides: TGTGCCAGCAGCCCACCATCCGGGTCTGGCGAAAAACTGTTTTTT.

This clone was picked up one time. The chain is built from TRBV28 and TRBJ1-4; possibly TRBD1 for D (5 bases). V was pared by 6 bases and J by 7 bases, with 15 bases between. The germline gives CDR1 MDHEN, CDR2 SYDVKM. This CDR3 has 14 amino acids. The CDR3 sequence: CASRLDTWSEKLFF. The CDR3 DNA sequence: TGTGCCAGCAGATTGGACACCTGGAGTGAAAAACTGTTTTTT.

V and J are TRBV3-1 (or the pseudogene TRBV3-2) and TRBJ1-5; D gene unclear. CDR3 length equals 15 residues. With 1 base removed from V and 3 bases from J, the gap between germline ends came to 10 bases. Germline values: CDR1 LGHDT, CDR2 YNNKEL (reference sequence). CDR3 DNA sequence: TGTGCCAGCAGCCAAGGCAACGGATTCAATCAGCCCCAGCATTTT. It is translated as CASSQGNGFNQPQHF.

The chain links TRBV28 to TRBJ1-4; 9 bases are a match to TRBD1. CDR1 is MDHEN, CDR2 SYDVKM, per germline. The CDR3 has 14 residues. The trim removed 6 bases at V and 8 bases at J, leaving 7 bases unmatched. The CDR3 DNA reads TGTGCCAGCAGCTGGACAGGGGCCCGAGAAAAACTGTTTTTT. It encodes CASSWTGAREKLFF.

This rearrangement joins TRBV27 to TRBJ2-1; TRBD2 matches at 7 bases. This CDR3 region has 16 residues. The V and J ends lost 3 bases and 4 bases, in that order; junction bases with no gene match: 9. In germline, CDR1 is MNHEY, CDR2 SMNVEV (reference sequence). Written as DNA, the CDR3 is TGTGCCAGCAGTTTCTCTCTAGCGGAGTCGTACAATGAGCAGTTCTTC. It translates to CASSFSLAESYNEQFF.

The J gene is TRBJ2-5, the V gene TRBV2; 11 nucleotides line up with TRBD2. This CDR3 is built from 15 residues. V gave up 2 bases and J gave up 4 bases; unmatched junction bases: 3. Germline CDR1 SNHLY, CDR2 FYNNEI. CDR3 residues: CASSEFGLAGETQYF. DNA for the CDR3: TGTGCCAGCAGTGAATTTGGACTAGCGGGAGAGACCCAGTACTTC.

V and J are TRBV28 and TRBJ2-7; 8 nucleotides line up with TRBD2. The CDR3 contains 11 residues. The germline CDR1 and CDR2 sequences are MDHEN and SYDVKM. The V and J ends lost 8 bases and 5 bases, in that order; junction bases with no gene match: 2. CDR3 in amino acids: CASGRGDEQYF. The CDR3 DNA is TGTGCCAGCGGGCGGGGGGACGAGCAGTACTTC. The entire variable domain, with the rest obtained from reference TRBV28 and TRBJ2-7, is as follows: DVKVTQSSRYLVKRTGEKVFLECVQDMDHENMFWYRQDPGLGLRLIYFSYDVKMKEKGDIPEGYSVSREKKERFSLILESASTNQTSMYLCASGRGDEQYFGPGTRLTVT.